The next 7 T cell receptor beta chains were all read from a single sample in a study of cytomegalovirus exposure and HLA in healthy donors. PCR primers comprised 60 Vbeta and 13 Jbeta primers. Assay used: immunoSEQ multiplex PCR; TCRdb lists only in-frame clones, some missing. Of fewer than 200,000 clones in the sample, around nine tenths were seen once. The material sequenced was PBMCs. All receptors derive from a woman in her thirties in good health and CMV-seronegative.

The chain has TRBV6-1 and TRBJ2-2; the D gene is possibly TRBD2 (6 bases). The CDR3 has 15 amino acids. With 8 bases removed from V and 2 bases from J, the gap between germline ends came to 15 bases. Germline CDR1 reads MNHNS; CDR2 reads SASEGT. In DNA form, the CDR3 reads TGTGCCAGCCGAAACCGCGGGACCAACACCGGGGAGCTGTTTTTT. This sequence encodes CASRNRGTNTGELFF.

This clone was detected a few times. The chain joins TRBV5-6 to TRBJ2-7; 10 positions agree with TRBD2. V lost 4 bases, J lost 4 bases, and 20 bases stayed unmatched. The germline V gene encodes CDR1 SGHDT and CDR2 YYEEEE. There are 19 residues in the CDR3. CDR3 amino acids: CASSPGRSPQREGKYEQYF. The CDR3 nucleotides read TGTGCCAGCAGCCCTGGCCGATCCCCTCAGCGGGAGGGCAAATACGAGCAGTACTTC.

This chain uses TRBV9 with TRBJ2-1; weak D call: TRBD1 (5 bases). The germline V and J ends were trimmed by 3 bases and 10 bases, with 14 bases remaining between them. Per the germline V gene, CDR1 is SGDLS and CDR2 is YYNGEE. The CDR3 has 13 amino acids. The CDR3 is CASSAVITGEQFF. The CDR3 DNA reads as TGTGCCAGCAGCGCGGTGATTACAGGAGAGCAGTTCTTC.

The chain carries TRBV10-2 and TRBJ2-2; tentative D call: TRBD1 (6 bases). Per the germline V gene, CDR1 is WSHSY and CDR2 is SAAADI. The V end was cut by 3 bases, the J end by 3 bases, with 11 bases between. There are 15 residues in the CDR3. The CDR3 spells CASSDRTGYTGELFF. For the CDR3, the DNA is TGCGCCAGCAGTGATAGAACAGGGTACACCGGGGAGCTGTTTTTT.

This CDR3 is CASSPVDWSYEQYF. The CDR3 coding sequence is TGTGCCAGCTCACCGGTCGACTGGTCCTACGAGCAGTACTTC. The V and J genes are TRBV18 and TRBJ2-7; D remains unclear. The CDR3 has 14 amino acids. CDR1 and CDR2 (germline): KGHSH, LQKENI. Trimming shortened V by 3 bases and J by 1 base, and 10 bases separated the two germline ends.

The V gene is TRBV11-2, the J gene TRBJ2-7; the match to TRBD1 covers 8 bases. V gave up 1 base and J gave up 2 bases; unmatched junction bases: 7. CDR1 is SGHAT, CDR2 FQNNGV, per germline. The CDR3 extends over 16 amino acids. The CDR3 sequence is CASSLVAGGLTYEQYF. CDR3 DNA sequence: TGTGCCAGCAGCTTAGTTGCAGGGGGCTTAACCTACGAGCAGTACTTC.

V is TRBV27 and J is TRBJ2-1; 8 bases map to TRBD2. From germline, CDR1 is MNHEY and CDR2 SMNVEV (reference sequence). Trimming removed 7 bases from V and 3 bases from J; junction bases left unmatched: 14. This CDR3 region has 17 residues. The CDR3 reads CASTSYPPGLVYNEQFF. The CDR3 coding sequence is TGTGCCAGCACTTCCTACCCTCCGGGACTAGTCTACAATGAGCAGTTCTTC.